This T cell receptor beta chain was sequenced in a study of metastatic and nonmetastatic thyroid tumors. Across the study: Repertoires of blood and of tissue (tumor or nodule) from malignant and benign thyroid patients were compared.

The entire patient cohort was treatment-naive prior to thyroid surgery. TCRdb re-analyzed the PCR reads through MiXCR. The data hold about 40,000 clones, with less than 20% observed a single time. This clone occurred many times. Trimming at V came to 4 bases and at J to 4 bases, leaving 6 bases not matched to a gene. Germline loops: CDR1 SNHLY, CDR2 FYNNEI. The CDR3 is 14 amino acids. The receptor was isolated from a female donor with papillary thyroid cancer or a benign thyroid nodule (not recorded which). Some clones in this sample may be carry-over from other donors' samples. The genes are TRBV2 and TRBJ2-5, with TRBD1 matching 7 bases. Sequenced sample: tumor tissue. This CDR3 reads CASSGTGGGETQYF. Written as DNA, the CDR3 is TGTGCCAGCAGTGGGACAGGTGGAGGAGAGACCCAGTACTTC.